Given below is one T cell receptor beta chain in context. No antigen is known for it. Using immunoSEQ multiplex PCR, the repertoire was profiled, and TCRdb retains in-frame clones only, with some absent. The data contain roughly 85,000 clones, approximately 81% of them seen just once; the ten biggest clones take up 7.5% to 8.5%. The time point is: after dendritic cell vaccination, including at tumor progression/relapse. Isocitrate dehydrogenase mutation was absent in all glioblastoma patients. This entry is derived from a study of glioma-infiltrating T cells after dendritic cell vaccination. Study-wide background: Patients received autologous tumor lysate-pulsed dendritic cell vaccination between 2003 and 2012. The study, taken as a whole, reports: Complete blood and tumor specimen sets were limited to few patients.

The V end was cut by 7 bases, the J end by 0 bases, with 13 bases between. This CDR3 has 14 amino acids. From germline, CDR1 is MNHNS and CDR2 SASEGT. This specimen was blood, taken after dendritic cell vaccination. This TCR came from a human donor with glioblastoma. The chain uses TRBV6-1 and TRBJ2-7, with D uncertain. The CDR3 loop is CASTLGPSSYEQYF. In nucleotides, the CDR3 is TGTGCCAGCACCCTCGGTCCGAGCTCCTACGAGCAGTACTTC.